This T cell receptor (beta chain) was identified during a study of identical twins. Everyone who donated was a healthy Caucasian. As concerns this clonotype: Its cognate antigen is unknown.

With template switching, a universal primer site was added, and the cDNA carried unique molecular identifiers. Each CDR3 protein gets one entry after TCRdb re-called the 5' RACE reads with MiXCR. The sample has approximately 620,000 distinct CDR3 sequences, over 8.5% seen once. Whole-study results and caveats: Monozygotic twin pairs showed more out-of-frame TCR alpha sharing than models estimated. Surplus twin overlap in beta out-of-frame sequences was less pronounced.

This same sample was also taken into another study, of yellow fever vaccine responses in identical twins.

This clonotype was sampled from a woman aged 18-30 years in good health. Material for sequencing was PBMCs.

CDR3 sequence reads: CASSLSDRSYEQYF. CDR3 nucleotides: TGTGCCAGCAGTCTCTCGGACAGAAGCTACGAGCAGTACTTC. This chain uses TRBV6-5 with TRBJ2-7; tentatively, D is TRBD1 (6 bases). The CDR3 is 14 residues long. V was clipped by 5 bases and J by 3 bases, with 14 bases between them. Germline assignment: CDR1 MNHEY and CDR2 SVGAGI.